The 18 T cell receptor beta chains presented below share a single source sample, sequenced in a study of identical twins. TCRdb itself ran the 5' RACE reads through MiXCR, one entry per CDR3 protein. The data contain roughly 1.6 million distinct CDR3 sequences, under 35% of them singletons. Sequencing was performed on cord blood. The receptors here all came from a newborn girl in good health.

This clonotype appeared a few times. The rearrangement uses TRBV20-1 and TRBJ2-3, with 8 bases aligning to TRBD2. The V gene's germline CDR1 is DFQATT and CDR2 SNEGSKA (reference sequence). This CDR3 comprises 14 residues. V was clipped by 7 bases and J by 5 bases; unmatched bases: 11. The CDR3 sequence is CSEGRGGHGDTQYF. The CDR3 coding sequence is TGCAGTGAGGGACGGGGGGGCCATGGAGATACGCAGTATTTT.

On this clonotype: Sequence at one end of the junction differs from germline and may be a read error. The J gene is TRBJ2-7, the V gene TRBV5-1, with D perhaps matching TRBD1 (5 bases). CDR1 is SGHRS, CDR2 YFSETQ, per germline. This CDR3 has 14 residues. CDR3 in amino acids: CASNLVQVPYEQYF. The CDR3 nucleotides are TGCGCCAGCAACTTGGTACAGGTCCCCTACGAGCAGTACTTC. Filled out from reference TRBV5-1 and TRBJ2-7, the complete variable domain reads KAGVTQTPRYLIKTRGQQVTLSCSPISGHRSVSWYQQTPGQGLQFLFEYFSETQRNKGNFPGRFSGRQFSNSRSEMNVSTLELGDSALYLCASNLVQVPYEQYFGPGTRLTVT.

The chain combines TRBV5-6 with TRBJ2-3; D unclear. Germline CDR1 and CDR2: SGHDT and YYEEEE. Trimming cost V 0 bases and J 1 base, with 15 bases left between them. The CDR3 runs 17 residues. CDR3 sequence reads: CASSLVRPFIGTDTQYF. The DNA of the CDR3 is TGTGCCAGCAGCTTGGTGAGGCCGTTTATCGGCACAGATACGCAGTATTTT.

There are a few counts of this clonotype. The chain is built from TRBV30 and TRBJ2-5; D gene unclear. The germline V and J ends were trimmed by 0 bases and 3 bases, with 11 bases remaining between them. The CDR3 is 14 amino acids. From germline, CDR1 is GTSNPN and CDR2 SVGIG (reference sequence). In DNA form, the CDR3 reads TGTGCCTGGAGTGTACTACTTGGAGAAGAGACCCAGTACTTC. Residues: CAWSVLLGEETQYF.

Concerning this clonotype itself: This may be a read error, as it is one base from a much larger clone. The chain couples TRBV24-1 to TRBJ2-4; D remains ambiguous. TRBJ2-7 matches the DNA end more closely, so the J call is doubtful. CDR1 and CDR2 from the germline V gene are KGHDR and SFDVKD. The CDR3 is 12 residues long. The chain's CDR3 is CATSDDNYEQYF. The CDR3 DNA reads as TGTGCCACCAGTGATGACAACTACGAGCAGTACTTC.

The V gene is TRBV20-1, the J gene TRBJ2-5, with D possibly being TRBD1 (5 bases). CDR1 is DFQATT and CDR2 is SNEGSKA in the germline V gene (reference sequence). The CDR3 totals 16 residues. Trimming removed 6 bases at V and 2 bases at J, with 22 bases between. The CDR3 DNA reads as TGCAGTGCCAGGGAAAGGGCCCTAGGGCATCAAGAGACCCAGTACTTC. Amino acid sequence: CSARERALGHQETQYF.

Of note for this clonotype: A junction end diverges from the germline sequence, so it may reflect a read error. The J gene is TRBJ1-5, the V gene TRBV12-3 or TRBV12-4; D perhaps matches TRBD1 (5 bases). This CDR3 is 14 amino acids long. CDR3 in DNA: TGTGCCAGCAGGCAGGGTAACGGCAATCGGCCCCAGCATTTT. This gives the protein CASRQGNGNRPQHF.

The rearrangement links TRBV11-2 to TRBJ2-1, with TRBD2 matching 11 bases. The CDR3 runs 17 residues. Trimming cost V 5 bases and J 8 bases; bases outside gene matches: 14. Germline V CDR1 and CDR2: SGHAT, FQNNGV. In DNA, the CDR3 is TGTGCCAGCAGCCATAGCCGTCTCGGACTAGCGGGCGATGAGCAGTTCTTC. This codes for CASSHSRLGLAGDEQFF.

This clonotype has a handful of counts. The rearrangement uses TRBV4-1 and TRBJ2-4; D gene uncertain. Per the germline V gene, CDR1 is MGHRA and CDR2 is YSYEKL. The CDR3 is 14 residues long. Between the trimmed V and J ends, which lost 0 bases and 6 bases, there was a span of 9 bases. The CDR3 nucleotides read TGCGCCAGCAGCCAAGATACCGGACCAAACATTCAGTACTTC. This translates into CASSQDTGPNIQYF.

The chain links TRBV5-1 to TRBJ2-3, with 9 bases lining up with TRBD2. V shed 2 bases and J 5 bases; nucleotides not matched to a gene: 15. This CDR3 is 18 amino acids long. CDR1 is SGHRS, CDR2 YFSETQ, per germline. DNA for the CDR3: TGCGCCAGCAGCTTCGGTGGAATTAGCGGGAGTAAGGGAGATACGCAGTATTTT. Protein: CASSFGGISGSKGDTQYF.

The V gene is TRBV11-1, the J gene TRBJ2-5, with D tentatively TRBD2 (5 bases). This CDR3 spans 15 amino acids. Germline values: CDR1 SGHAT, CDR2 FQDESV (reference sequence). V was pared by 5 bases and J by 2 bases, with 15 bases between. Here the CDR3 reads CASSPRTARQETQYF. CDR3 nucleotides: TGTGCCAGCAGCCCCCGGACTGCCCGACAAGAGACCCAGTACTTC.

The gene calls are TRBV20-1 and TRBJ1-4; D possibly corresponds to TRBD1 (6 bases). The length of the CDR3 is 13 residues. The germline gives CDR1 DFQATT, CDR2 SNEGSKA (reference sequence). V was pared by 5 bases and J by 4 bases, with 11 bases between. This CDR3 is CSAARQVNEKLFF. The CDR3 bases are TGCAGTGCTGCCCGACAGGTTAATGAAAAACTGTTTTTT.

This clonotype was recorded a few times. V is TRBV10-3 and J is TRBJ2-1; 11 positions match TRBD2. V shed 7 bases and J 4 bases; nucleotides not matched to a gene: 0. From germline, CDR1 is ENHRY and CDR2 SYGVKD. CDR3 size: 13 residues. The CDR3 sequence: CAITSGGYNEQFF. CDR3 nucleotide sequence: TGTGCCATCACTAGCGGGGGGTACAATGAGCAGTTCTTC.

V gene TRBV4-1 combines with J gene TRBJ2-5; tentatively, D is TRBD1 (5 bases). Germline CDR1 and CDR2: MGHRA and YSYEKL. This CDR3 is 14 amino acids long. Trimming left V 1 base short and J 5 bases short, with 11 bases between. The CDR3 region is CASSQGAKGETQYF. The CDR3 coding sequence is TGCGCCAGCAGCCAAGGGGCTAAGGGGGAGACCCAGTACTTC.

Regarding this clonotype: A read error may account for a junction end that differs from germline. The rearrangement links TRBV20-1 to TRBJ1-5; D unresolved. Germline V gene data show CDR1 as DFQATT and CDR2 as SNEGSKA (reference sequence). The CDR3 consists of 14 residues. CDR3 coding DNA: TGCAGCGCTAGAGGCTGGACGAGCAATCAGCCCCAGCATTTT. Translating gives CSARGWTSNQPQHF.

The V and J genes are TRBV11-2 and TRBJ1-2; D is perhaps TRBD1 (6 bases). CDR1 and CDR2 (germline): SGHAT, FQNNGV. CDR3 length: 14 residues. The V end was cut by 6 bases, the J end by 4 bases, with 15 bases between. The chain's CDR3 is CASRWTDRGYGYTF. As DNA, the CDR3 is TGTGCCAGCAGATGGACAGATCGGGGCTATGGCTACACCTTC. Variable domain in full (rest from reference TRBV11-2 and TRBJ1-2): EAGVAQSPRYKIIEKRQSVAFWCNPISGHATLYWYQQILGQGPKLLIQFQNNGVVDDSQLPKDRFSAERLKGVDSTLKIQPAKLEDSAVYLCASRWTDRGYGYTFGSGTRLTVV.

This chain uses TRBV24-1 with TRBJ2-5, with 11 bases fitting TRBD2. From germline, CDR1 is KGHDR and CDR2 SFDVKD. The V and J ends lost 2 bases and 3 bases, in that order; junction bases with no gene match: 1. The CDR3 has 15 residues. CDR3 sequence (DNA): TGTGCCACCAGTGATTCGGGACTAGCGGAAGAGACCCAGTACTTC. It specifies CATSDSGLAEETQYF.

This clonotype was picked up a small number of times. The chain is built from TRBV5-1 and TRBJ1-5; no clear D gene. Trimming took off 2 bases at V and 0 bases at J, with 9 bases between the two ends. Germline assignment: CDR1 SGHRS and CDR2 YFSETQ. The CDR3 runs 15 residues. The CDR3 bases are TGCGCCAGCAGCTTCGACCCGGCTAGCAATCAGCCCCAGCATTTT. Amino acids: CASSFDPASNQPQHF.